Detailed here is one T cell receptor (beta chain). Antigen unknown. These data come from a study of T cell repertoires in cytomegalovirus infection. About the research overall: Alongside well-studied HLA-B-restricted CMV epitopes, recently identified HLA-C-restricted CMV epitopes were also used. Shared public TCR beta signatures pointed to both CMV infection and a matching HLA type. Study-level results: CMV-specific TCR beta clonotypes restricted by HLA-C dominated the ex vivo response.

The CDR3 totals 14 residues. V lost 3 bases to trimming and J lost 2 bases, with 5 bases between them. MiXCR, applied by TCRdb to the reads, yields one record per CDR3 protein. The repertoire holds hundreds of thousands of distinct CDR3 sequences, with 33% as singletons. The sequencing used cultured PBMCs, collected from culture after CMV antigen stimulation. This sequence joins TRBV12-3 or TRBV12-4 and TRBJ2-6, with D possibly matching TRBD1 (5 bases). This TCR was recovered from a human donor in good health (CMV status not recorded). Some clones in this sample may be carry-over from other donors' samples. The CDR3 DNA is TGTGCCAGCAGTTTGACAGCTGGGGCCAACGTCCTGACTTTC. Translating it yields CASSLTAGANVLTF.